These 2 T cell receptor beta chains came from one sample sequenced in a study of beta chain features in type 1 diabetes. The authors reverse transcribed all of the isolated RNA, so sequencing captured expressed TCRB transcripts. Profiling relied on immunoSEQ multiplex PCR, and the TCRdb table lists in-frame clones only, not all of them. There are some 360,000 clones in the sample; about 19% occur only once, and around 0.044% lies in the top ten. Specimen: naive CD4+ T cells from blood. These receptors were collected from a woman between 18 and 30 years old in good health.

The chain couples TRBV19 to TRBJ1-5; TRBD1 matches 9 bases. The CDR3 runs 14 residues. J was trimmed by 9 bases and V by 4 bases; bases with no gene match: 7. Germline V CDR1 and CDR2: LNHDA, SQIVND (reference sequence). The CDR3 sequence is CASSNTGGQGPQHF. CDR3 sequence (DNA): TGTGCCAGTAGTAACACAGGGGGCCAGGGGCCCCAGCATTTT.

This clone was counted a few times. This chain links TRBV28 with TRBJ1-5, with 7 bases matching TRBD1. Germline CDR1 MDHEN, CDR2 SYDVKM. V lost 3 bases and J lost 1; bases outside the gene matches: 6. The CDR3 loop spans 16 amino acids. CDR3 residues: CASSFPTGDSNQPQHF. The DNA of the CDR3 is TGTGCCAGCAGTTTTCCTACAGGGGACAGCAATCAGCCCCAGCATTTT.